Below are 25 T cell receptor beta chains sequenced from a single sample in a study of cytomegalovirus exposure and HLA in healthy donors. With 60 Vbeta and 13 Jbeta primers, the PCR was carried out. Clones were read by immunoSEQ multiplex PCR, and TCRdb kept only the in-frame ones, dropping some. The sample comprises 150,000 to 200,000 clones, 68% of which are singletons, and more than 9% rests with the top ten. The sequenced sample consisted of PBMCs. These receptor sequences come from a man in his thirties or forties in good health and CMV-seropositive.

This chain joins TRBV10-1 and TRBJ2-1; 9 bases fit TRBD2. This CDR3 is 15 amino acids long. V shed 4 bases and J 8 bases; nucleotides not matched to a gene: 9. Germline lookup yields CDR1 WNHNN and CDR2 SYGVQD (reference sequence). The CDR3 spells CASSGPRGGSDEQFF. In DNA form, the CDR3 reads TGCGCCAGCAGTGGCCCGCGGGGGGGGTCTGATGAGCAGTTCTTC.

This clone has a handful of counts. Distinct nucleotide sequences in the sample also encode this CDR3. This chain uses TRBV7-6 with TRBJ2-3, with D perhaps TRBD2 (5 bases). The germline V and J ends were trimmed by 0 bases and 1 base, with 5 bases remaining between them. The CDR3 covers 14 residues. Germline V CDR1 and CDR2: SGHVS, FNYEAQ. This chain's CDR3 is CASSLAEGTDTQYF. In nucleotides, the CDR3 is TGTGCCAGCAGCTTAGCGGAGGGCACAGATACGCAGTATTTT.

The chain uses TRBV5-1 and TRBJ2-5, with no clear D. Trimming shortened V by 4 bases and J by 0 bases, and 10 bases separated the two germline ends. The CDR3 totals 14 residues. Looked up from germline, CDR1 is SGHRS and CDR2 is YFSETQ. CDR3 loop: CASSPQANQETQYF. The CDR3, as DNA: TGCGCCAGCAGCCCCCAGGCCAACCAAGAGACCCAGTACTTC. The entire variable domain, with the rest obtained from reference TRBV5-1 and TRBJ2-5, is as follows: KAGVTQTPRYLIKTRGQQVTLSCSPISGHRSVSWYQQTPGQGLQFLFEYFSETQRNKGNFPGRFSGRQFSNSRSEMNVSTLELGDSALYLCASSPQANQETQYFGPGTRLLVL.

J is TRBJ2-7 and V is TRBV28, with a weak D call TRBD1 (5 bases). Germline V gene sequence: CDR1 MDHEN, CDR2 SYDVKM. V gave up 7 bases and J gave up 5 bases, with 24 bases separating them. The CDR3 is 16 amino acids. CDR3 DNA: TGTGCCAGCACAACCCCTACATTCCCCCAGGGCCACGAGCAGTACTTC. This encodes CASTTPTFPQGHEQYF.

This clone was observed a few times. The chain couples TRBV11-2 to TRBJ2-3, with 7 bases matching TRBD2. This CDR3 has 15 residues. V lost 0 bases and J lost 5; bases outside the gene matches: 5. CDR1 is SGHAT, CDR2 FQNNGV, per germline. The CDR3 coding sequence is TGTGCCAGCAGCTTAGAGGGGAGCGGGAAAGATACGCAGTATTTT. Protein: CASSLEGSGKDTQYF.

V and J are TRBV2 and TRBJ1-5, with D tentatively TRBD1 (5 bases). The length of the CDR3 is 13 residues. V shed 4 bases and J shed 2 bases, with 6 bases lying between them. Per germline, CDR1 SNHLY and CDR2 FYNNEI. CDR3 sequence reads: CASSGGGNQPQHF. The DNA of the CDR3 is TGTGCCAGCAGTGGGGGGGGCAATCAGCCCCAGCATTTT.

CDR3 sequence (DNA): TGTGCCAGCAGCCCTAGAGGTAACTCCGAAGCTTTCTTT. Translation gives CASSPRGNSEAFF. The chain uses TRBV5-5 and TRBJ1-1; D not resolved. With 4 bases removed from V and 8 bases from J, the gap between germline ends came to 15 bases. CDR1 SGHKS and CDR2 YYEKEE come from the germline V gene (reference sequence). The CDR3 extends over 13 amino acids.

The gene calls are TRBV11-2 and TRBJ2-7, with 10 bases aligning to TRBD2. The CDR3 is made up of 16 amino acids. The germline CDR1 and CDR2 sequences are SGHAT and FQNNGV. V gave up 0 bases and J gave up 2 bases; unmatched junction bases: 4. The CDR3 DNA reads TGTGCCAGCAGCTTAGATCTAGCGGGAGTCACCTACGAGCAGTACTTC. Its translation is CASSLDLAGVTYEQYF. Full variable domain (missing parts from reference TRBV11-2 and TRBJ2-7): EAGVAQSPRYKIIEKRQSVAFWCNPISGHATLYWYQQILGQGPKLLIQFQNNGVVDDSQLPKDRFSAERLKGVDSTLKIQPAKLEDSAVYLCASSLDLAGVTYEQYFGPGTRLTVT.

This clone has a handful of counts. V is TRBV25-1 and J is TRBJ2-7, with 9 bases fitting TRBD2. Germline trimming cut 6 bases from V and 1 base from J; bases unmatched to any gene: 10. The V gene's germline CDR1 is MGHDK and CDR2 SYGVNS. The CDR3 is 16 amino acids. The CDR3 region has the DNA TGTGCCAGCAGACCCGGGACTAGCCTTAGGTCCTACGAGCAGTACTTC. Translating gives CASRPGTSLRSYEQYF.

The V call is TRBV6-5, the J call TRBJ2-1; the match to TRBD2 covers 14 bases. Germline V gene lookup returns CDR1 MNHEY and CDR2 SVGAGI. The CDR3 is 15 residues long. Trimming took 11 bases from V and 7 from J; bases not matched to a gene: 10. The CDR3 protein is CAAGFGTSGRNEQFF. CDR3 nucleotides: TGTGCCGCTGGGTTTGGGACTAGCGGGAGAAATGAGCAGTTCTTC.

CDR3 region: CASSTGPDRASYEQYF. The CDR3 DNA is TGTGCCAGCAGCACGGGTCCGGACAGGGCTAGCTACGAGCAGTACTTC. The chain carries TRBV21-1 and TRBJ2-7; TRBD1 was called by the table and not checked on the DNA. TRBV21-1 is given as a pseudogene. The CDR3 covers 16 residues.

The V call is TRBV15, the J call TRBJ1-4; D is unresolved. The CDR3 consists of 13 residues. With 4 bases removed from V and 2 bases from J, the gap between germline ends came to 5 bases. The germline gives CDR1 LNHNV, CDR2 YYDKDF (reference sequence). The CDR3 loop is CATSILTNEKLFF. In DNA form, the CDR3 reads TGTGCCACCAGCATCCTTACTAATGAAAAACTGTTTTTT. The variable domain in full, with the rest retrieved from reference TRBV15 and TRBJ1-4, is DAMVIQNPRYQVTQFGKPVTLSCSQTLNHNVMYWYQQKSSQAPKLLFHYYDKDFNNEADTPDNFQSRRPNTSFCFLDIRSPGLGDTAMYLCATSILTNEKLFFGSGTQLSVL.

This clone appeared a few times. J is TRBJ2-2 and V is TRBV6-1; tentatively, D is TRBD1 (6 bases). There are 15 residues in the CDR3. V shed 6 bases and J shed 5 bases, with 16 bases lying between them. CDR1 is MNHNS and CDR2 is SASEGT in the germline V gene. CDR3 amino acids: CASRAGTLSTGELFF. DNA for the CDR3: TGTGCCAGCAGAGCCGGGACATTATCAACCGGGGAGCTGTTTTTT.

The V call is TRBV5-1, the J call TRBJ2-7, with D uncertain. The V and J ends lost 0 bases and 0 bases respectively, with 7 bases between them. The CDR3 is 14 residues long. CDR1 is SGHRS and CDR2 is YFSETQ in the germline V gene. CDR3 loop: CASSLDAGSYEQYF. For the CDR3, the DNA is TGCGCCAGCAGCTTGGACGCCGGCTCCTACGAGCAGTACTTC.

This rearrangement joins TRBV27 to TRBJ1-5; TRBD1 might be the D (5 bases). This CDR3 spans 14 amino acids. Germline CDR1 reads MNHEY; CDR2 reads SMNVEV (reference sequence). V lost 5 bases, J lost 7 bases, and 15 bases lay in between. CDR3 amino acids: CASSPVHRFQPQHF. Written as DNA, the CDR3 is TGTGCCAGCAGTCCAGTACACAGGTTCCAGCCCCAGCATTTT.

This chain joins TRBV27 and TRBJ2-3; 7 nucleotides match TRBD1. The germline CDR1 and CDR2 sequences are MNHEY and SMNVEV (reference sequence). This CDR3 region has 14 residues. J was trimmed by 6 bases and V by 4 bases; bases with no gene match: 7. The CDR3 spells CASSSEGAPDTQYF. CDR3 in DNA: TGTGCCAGCAGTTCAGAGGGGGCGCCCGATACGCAGTATTTT.

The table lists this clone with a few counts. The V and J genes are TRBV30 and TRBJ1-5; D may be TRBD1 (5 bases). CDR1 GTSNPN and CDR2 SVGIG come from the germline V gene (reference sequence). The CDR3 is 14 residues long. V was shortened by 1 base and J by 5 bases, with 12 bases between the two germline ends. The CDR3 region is CAWSGDSGYQPQHF. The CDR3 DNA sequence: TGTGCCTGGAGTGGAGACAGTGGTTATCAGCCCCAGCATTTT. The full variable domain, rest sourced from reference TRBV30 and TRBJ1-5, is SQTIHQWPATLVQPVGSPLSLECTVEGTSNPNLYWYRQAAGRGLQLLFYSVGIGQISSEVPQNLSASRPQDRQFILSSKKLLLSDSGFYLCAWSGDSGYQPQHFGDGTRLSIL.

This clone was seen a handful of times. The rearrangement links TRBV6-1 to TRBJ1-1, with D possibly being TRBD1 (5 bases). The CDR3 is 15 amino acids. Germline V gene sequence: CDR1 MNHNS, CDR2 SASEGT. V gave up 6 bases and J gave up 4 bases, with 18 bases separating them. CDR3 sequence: CASRPGAGGITEAFF. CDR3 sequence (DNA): TGTGCCAGCAGACCCGGTGCTGGGGGGATCACTGAAGCTTTCTTT.

In nucleotides, the CDR3 is TGTGCCAGCAGCTTAGTCGGGCGGGAAACAATCGAGCAGTACTTC. This sequence encodes CASSLVGRETIEQYF. The chain uses TRBV7-8 and TRBJ2-7; maybe TRBD2 (6 bases). CDR1 is SGHVS, CDR2 FQNEAQ, per germline. V was clipped by 1 base and J by 6 bases, with 16 bases between them. This CDR3 has 15 amino acids.

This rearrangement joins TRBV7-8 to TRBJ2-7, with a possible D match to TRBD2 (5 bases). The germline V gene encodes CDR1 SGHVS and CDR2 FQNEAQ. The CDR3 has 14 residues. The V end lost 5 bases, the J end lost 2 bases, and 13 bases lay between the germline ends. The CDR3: CASSRPPGTYEQYF. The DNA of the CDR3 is TGTGCCAGCAGCCGTCCCCCGGGGACCTACGAGCAGTACTTC.

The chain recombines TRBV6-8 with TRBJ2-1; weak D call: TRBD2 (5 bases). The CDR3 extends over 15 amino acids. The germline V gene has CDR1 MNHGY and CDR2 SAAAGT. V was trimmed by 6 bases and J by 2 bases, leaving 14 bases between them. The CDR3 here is CASSRTSNPYNEQFF. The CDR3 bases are TGTGCCAGCAGCCGAACTAGTAACCCCTACAATGAGCAGTTCTTC.

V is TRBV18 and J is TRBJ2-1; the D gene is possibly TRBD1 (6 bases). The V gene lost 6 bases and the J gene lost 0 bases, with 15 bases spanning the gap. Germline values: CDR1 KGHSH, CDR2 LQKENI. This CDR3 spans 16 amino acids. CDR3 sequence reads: CASSPKTGSSYNEQFF. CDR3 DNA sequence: TGTGCCAGCTCGCCGAAAACAGGGAGCTCCTACAATGAGCAGTTCTTC.

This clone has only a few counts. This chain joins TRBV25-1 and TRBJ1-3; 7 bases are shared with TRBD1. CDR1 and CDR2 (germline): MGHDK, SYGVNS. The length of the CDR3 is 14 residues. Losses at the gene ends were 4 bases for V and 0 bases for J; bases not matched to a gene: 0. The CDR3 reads CASSAGGSGNTIYF. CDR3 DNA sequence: TGTGCCAGCAGTGCAGGGGGCTCTGGAAACACCATATATTTT.

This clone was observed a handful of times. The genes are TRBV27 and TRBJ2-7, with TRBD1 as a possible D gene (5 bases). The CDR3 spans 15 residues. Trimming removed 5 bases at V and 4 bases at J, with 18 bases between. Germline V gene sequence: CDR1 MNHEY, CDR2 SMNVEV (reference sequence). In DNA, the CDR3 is TGTGCCAGCAGTCTCCTCCAGGGTACCGCTTACGAGCAGTACTTC. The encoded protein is CASSLLQGTAYEQYF.

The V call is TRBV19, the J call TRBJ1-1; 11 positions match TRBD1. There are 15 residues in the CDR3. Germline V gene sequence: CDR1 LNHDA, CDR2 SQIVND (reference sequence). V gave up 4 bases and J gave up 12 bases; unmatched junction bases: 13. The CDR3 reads CASSKPPGQGERSFF. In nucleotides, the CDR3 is TGTGCCAGTAGTAAACCACCGGGACAGGGGGAAAGGTCTTTCTTT.